This is a list of T cell receptor beta chains from one sample in a study of T cell changes during pregnancy in multiple sclerosis. Using immunoSEQ multiplex PCR, the repertoire was profiled, and TCRdb retains in-frame clones only, with some absent. The top ten hold 1.5% of the sample, which has around 100,000 clones, 90% to 95% seen once. The starting material was peripheral blood, obtained in the third trimester of pregnancy. These receptors all come from a female donor with multiple sclerosis, enrolled in a pregnancy study. CDR3s include the opening cysteine and the closing phenylalanine or tryptophan.

>TRBJ1-4|TRBV30
CAWSPRAGGMEKLFF
>TRBJ1-2|TRBV9
CASSGQGPNYGYTF
>TRBJ1-1|TRBV2
CASSPRGGTEAFF
>TRBJ1-4|TRBV7-6
CASSLGAGSGSLFF
>TRBJ2-3|TRBV19
CASSKGLEGTDTQYF
>TRBJ1-2|TRBV30
CAWSVGGSYTF
>TRBJ1-5|TRBV2
CASSVATGQNQPQHF
>TRBJ2-3|TRBV5-1
CASSSIRRTGITDTQYF
>TRBJ1-2|TRBV29-1
CSISSNYGYTF
>TRBJ2-3|TRBV28
CASSYPTGSDTQYF
>TRBJ2-1|TRBV9
CASSVSGGYNEQFF
>TRBJ2-1|TRBV11-3
CASSIGRAYNEQFF
>TRBJ2-1|TRBV27
CASSDWRLAGGNEQFF
>TRBJ2-2|TRBV28
CASSLSAGVGTGELFF
>TRBJ1-2|TRBV9
CASSVDGGRAPYGYTF
>TRBJ1-4|TRBV28
CASSNQGGLKKLFF
>TRBJ1-6|TRBV27
CASSRSSYNSPLHF
>TRBJ2-2|TRBV6-6
CASGTSTGELFF
>TRBJ1-1|TRBV7-9
CASSLVQARNTEAFF
>TRBJ2-7|TRBV21-1
CASSLEGSSYEQYF
>TRBJ1-4|TRBV5-4
CASSLRDRGNEKLFF
>TRBJ1-1|TRBV21-1
CASSLRGYTEAFF